The entry below gives a single T cell receptor (beta chain) sequence along with its context. This entry belongs to a study of cytomegalovirus exposure and HLA in healthy donors. PCR used 60 Vbeta primers and 13 Jbeta primers. TCRdb keeps only in-frame clones here, not all; method: immunoSEQ multiplex PCR. The sample comprises around 300,000 clones, approximately 85% of which are singletons, and 1.5% to 2.5% rests with the top ten. This CDR3 comprises 16 residues. V gave up 1 base and J gave up 2 bases, with 14 bases separating them. Germline V gives CDR1 MGHRA, CDR2 YSYEKL. The rearrangement joins TRBV4-1 to TRBJ2-5; D call uncertain. The sequenced sample consisted of PBMCs. The clonotype originates from a woman aged 35 to 49 in good health and CMV-seropositive. As DNA, the CDR3 is TGCGCCAGCAGCCAAGGATTTAGCCCCTTACAAGAGACCCAGTACTTC. Its translation is CASSQGFSPLQETQYF.